This T cell receptor (beta chain) is drawn from a study of blood T cell repertoires in COVID-19. Turning to the study itself: Spain, Italy and the United States supplied samples that represented acute and convalescent COVID-19.

With 5 bases removed from V and 2 bases from J, the gap between germline ends came to 9 bases. CDR1 is KGHSH, CDR2 LQKENI, per germline. The CDR3 loop spans 13 amino acids. This table comes from immunoSEQ multiplex PCR, and its TCRdb copy is limited to in-frame clones, with some not included. This sample has some 80,000 clones, with 79% found just once. The rearrangement joins TRBV18 to TRBJ1-2; D unclear. What was sequenced was peripheral blood. This clonotype was sampled from a woman of 80 years or more with active or convalescent COVID-19. The DNA of the CDR3 is TGTGCCAGCTCAATGGGCCCGAACTATGGCTACACCTTC. Translation: CASSMGPNYGYTF.